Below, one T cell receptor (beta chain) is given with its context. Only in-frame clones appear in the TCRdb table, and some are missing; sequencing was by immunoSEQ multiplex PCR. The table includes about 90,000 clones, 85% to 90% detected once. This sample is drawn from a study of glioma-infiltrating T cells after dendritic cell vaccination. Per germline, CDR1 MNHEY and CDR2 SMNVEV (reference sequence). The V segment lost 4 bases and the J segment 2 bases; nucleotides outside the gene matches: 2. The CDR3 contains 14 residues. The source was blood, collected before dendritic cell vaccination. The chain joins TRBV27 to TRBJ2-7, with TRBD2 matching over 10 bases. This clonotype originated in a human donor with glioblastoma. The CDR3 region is CASSWTSGTYEQYF. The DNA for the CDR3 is TGTGCCAGCAGTTGGACTAGCGGTACCTACGAGCAGTACTTC.